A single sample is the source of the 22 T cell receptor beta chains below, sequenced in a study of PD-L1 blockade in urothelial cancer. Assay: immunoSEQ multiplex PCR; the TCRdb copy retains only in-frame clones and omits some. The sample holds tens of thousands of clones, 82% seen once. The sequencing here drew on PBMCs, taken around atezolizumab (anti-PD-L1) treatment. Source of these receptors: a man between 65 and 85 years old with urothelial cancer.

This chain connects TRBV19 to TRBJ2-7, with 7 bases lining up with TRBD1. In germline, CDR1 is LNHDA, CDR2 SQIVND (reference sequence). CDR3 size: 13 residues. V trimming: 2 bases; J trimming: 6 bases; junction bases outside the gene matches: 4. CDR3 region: CASSIRGPREQYF. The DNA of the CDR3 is TGTGCCAGTAGTATAAGGGGGCCTCGCGAGCAGTACTTC.

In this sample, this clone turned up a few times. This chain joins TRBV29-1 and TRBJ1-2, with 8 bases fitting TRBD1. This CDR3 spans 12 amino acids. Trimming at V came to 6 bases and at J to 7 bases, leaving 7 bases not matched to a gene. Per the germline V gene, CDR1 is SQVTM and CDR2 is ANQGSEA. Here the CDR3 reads CSVPSTGVGYTF. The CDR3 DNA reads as TGCAGCGTCCCGTCGACAGGGGTTGGCTACACCTTC.

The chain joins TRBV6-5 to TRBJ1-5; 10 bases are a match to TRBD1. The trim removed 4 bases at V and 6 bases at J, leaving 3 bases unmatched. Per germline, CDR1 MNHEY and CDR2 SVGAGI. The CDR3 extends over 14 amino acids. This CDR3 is CASSSDRGRQPQHF. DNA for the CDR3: TGTGCCAGCAGTTCTGACAGGGGGCGTCAGCCCCAGCATTTT.

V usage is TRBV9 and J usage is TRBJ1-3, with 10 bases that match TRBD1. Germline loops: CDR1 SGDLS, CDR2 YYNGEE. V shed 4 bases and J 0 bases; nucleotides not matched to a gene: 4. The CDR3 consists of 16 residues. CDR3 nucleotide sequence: TGTGCCAGCAGCCGGGGACAGGGGAACTCTGGAAACACCATATATTTT. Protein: CASSRGQGNSGNTIYF.

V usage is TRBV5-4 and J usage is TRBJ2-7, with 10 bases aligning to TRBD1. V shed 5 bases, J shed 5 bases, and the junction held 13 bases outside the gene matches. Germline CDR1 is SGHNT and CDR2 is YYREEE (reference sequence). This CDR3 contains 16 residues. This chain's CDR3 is CASRYTGTGDPDEQYF. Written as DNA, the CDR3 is TGTGCCAGCAGGTATACCGGGACAGGGGACCCGGACGAGCAGTACTTC.

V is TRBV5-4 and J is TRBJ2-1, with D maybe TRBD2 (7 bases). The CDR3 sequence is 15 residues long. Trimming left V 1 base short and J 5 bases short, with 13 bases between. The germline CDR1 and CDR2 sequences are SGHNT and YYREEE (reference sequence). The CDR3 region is CASSLIAGAHNEQFF. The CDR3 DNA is TGTGCCAGCAGCTTGATTGCGGGGGCCCACAATGAGCAGTTCTTC.

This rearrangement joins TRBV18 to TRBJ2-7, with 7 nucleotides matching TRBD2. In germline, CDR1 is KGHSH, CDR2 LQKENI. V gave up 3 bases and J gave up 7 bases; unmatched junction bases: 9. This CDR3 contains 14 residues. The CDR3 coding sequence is TGTGCCAGCTCACCCTTCTCGGGAGCGGGGGAGCAGTACTTC. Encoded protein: CASSPFSGAGEQYF.

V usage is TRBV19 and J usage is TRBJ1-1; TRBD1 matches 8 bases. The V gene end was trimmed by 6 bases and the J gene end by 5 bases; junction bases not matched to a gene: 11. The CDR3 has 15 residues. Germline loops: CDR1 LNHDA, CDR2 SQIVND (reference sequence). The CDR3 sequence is CASRTPLQGGTEAFF. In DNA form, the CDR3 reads TGTGCCAGTAGAACCCCGTTACAGGGGGGTACTGAAGCTTTCTTT.

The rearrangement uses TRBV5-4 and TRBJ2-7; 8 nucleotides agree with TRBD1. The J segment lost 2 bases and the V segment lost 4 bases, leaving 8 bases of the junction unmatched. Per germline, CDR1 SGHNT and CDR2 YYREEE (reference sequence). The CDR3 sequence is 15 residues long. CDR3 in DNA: TGTGCCAGCAGCCCGAACAGGGGGGCCCCCTACGAGCAGTACTTC. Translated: CASSPNRGAPYEQYF.

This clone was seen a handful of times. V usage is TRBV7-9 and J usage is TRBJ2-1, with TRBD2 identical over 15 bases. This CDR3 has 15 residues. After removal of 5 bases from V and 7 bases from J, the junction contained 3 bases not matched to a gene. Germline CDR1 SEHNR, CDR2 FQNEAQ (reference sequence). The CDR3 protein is CASSRTSGRGNEQFF. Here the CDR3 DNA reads TGTGCCAGCAGCCGGACTAGCGGGAGGGGTAATGAGCAGTTCTTC.

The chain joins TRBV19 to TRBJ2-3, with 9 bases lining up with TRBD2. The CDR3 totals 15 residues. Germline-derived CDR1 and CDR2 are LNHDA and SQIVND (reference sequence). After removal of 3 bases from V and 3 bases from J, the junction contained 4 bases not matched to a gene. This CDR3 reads CASSILAGGTDTQYF. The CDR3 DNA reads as TGTGCCAGTAGTATTTTGGCGGGGGGGACAGATACGCAGTATTTT.

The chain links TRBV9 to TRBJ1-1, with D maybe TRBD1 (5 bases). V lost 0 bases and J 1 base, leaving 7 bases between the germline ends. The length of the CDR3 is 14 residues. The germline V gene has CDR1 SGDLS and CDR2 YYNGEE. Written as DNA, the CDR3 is TGTGCCAGCAGCGTAGACCAGGGGAACACTGAAGCTTTCTTT. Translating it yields CASSVDQGNTEAFF. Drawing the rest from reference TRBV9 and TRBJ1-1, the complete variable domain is DSGVTQTPKHLITATGQRVTLRCSPRSGDLSVYWYQQSLDQGLQFLIQYYNGEERAKGNILERFSAQQFPDLHSELNLSSLELGDSALYFCASSVDQGNTEAFFGQGTRLTVV.

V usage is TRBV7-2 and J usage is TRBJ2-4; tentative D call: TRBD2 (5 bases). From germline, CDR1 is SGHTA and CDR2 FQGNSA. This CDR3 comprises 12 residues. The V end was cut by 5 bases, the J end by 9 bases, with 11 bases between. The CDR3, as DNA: TGTGCCAGCAGCCCCTCACTAGGCATTCAGTACTTC. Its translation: CASSPSLGIQYF. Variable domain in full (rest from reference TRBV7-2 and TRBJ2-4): GAGVSQSPSNKVTEKGKDVELRCDPISGHTALYWYRQSLGQGLEFLIYFQGNSAPDKSGLPSDRFSAERTGGSVSTLTIQRTQQEDSAVYLCASSPSLGIQYFGAGTRLSVL.

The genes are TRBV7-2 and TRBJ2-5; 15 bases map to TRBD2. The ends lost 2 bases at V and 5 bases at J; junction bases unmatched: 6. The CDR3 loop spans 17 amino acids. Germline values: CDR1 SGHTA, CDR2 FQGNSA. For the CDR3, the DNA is TGTGCCAGCAGCTTATCAGGGGGGACTAGCGGGAGGGAGACCCAGTACTTC. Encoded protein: CASSLSGGTSGRETQYF. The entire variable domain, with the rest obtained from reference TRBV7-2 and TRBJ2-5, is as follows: GAGVSQSPSNKVTEKGKDVELRCDPISGHTALYWYRQSLGQGLEFLIYFQGNSAPDKSGLPSDRFSAERTGGSVSTLTIQRTQQEDSAVYLCASSLSGGTSGRETQYFGPGTRLLVL.

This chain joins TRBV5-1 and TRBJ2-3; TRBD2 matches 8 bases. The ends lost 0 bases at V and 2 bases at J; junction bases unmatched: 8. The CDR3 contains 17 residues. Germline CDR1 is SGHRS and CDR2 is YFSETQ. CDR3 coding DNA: TGCGCCAGCAGCTTGGAGGCTAGCGGGTCCAACACAGATACGCAGTATTTT. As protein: CASSLEASGSNTDTQYF.

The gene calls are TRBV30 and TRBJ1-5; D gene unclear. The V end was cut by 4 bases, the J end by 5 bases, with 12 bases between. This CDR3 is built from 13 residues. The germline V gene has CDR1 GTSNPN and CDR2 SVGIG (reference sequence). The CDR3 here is CAWNAGIDQPQHF. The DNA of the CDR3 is TGTGCCTGGAATGCGGGTATCGATCAGCCCCAGCATTTT.

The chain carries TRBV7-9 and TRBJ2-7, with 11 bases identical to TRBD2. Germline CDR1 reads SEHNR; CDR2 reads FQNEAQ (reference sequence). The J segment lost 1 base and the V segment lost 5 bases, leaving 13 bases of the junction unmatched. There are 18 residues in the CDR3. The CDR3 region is CASSPLAGGWVGSYEQYF. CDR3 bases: TGTGCCAGCAGCCCCCTAGCGGGAGGTTGGGTAGGGTCCTACGAGCAGTACTTC.

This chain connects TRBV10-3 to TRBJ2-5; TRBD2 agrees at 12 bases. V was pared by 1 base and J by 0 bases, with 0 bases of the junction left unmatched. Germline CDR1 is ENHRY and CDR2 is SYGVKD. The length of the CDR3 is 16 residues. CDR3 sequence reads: CAISEWTSGNQETQYF. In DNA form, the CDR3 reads TGTGCCATCAGTGAGTGGACTAGCGGGAACCAAGAGACCCAGTACTTC.

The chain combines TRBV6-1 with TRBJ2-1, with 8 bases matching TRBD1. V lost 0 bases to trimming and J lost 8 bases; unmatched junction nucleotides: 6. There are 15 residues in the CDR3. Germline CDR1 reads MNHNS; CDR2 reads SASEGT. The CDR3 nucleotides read TGTGCCAGCAGTGAAGCTGGACAGGGTACCCATGAGCAGTTCTTC. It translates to CASSEAGQGTHEQFF.

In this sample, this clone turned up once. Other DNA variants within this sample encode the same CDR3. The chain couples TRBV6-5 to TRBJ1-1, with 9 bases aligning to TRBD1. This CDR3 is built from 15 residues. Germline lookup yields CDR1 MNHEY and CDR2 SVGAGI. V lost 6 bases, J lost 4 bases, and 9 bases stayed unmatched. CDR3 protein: CASRLLQGARTEAFF. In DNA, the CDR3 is TGTGCCAGCAGACTTCTACAGGGGGCGCGCACTGAAGCTTTCTTT.

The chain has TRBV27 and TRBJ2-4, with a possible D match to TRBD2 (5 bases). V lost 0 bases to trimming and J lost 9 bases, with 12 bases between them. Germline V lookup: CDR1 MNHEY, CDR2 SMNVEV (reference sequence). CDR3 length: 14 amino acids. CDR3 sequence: CASSLSSEGGIQYF. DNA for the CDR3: TGTGCCAGCAGTTTATCCTCCGAGGGCGGCATTCAGTACTTC.

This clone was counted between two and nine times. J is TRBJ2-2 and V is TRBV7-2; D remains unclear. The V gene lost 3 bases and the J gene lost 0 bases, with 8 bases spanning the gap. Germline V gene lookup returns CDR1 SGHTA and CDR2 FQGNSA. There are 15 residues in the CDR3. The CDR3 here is CASSLVQANTGELFF. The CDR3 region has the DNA TGTGCCAGCAGCTTGGTCCAGGCGAACACCGGGGAGCTGTTTTTT.